These 2 T cell receptor beta chains were all obtained from the same sample, sequenced in a study of blood T cells in healthy people across ages. For the second PCR, which ran for roughly 6 to 12 cycles, a sample-barcoded 5' primer and a J-beta primer mix were used. Each CDR3 protein is one row after TCRdb ran MiXCR on the 5' RACE reads. The data show 900,000 to 950,000 distinct CDR3 sequences, with 25% to 35% seen just once and roughly 10% held by the top ten. The sample was also reused in another study, on T cells of mothers and their children.

The sample was blood. All receptors come from a woman aged 40 to 50 in good health.

This clonotype occurred many times. The chain recombines TRBV20-1 with TRBJ1-6, with TRBD1 as a possible D gene (6 bases). CDR1 is DFQATT and CDR2 is SNEGSKA in the germline V gene (reference sequence). The CDR3 runs 13 residues. V was clipped by 6 bases and J by 7 bases, with 13 bases between them. The CDR3 DNA sequence: TGCAGTGCCAGGGACAACCCCAATTCACCCCTCCACTTT. Residues: CSARDNPNSPLHF.

CDR3 amino acids: CASSKTGPEDNYGYTF. The DNA for the CDR3 is TGTGCCAGCAGCAAGACAGGGCCGGAAGATAACTATGGCTACACCTTC. The J gene is TRBJ1-2, the V gene TRBV12-3 or TRBV12-4; TRBD1 matches 7 bases. The CDR3 has 16 amino acids. J gave up 1 base and V 6 bases, and 11 bases lay outside the gene matches.